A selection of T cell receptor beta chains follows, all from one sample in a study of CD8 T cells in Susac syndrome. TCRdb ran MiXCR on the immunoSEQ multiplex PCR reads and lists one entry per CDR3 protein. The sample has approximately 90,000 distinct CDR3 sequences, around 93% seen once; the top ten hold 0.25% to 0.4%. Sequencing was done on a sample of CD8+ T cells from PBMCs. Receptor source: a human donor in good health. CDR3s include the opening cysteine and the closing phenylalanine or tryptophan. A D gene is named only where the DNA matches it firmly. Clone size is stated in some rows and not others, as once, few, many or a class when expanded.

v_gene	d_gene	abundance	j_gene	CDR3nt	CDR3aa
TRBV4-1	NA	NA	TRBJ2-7	TGCGCCAGCAGCCAAGATCTCCCCTCTCCGAGCGAGCAGTACTTC	CASSQDLPSPSEQYF
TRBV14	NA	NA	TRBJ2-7	TGTGCCAGCAGCCAAGAAGTTGGTGTCCTAGGGTGGTACGAGCAGTACTTC	CASSQEVGVLGWYEQYF
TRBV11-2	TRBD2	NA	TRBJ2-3	TGTGCCAGCAGCTTCCCTAGCGGGGGGATTAGGTATACGCAGTATTTT	CASSFPSGGIRYTQYF
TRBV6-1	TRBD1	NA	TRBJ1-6	TGTGCCAGCAGTAACAGGGGGTTGGATTCACCCCTCCACTTT	CASSNRGLDSPLHF
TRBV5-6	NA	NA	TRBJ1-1	TGTGCCAGCACCCCGGTAGAGAACACTGAAGCTTTCTTT	CASTPVENTEAFF
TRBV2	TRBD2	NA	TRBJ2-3	TGTGCCACCCGTAGCGGGATGAGCACAGATACGCAGTATTTT	CATRSGMSTDTQYF
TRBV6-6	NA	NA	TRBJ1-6	TGTGCCAGCAGTTACTCCCCAGGGGAGTATACACCCCTCCACTTT	CASSYSPGEYTPLHF
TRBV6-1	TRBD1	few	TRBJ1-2	TGTGCCAGCAGCCCGACCGGACAGGGGCACTATGGCTACACCTTC	CASSPTGQGHYGYTF
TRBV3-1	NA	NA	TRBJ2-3	TGTGCCAGCAGCCAAGATTGGACGGGGAGCACAGATACGCAGTATTTT	CASSQDWTGSTDTQYF
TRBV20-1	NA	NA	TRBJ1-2	TGCAGTGTCCCACCAGGAGGGAGGAACTATGGCTACACCTTC	CSVPPGGRNYGYTF
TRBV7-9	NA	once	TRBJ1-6	TGTGCCAGCAGTTTACCCGGCTTGAGCTCCTATAATTCACCCCTCCACTTT	CASSLPGLSSYNSPLHF
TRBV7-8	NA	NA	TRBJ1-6	TGTGCCAGCAGCTTAGTGTCCGGTTCACCCCTCCACTTT	CASSLVSGSPLHF
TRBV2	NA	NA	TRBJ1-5	TGTGCCAGCAGTGGACGGGGCAGAGGGTACGATAGCAATCAGCCCCAGCATTTT	CASSGRGRGYDSNQPQHF
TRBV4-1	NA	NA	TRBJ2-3	TGCGCCAGCAGCCAAGAACACTCCCCGCCAGATACGCAGTATTTT	CASSQEHSPPDTQYF
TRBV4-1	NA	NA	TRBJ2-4	TGCGCCAGCAGCCAAGCGGTAGGGGACATTCAGTACTTC	CASSQAVGDIQYF
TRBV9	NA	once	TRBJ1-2	TGTGCCAGCAGCCACTCCCCGGGGACAACTAGGGACTATGGCTACACCTTC	CASSHSPGTTRDYGYTF
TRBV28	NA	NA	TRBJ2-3	TGTGCCAGCAGTCCCCCAGATCCGAGGGCGCACCGAACAGATACGCAGTATTTT	CASSPPDPRAHRTDTQYF
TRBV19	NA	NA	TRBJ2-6	TGTGCCAGTAGTATAGATGGGGGCTCTGGGGCCAACGCCCTGACTTTC	CASSIDGGSGANALTF
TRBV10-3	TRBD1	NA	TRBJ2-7	TGTGCCATCAGTGAGTACAAGGACAGGTTAGTCTACGAGCAGTACTTC	CAISEYKDRLVYEQYF
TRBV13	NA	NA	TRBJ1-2	TGTGCCAGCAGCGGCGCCGGGACACGTCACGGTGGCTACACCTTC	CASSGAGTRHGGYTF